Presented here are 3 T cell receptor beta chains from one specimen sequenced in a study of cytomegalovirus exposure and HLA in healthy donors. A multiplex PCR was run with 60 Vbeta primers and 13 Jbeta primers. Method: immunoSEQ multiplex PCR; TCRdb's copy keeps in-frame clones and lacks some. The data hold under 200,000 clones, with about three quarters observed a single time. The sequenced sample consisted of PBMCs. These TCRs come from a woman aged 40 to 50 in good health and CMV-seronegative.

This chain links TRBV10-3 with TRBJ1-2; 7 positions match TRBD1. CDR1 and CDR2 from the germline V gene are ENHRY and SYGVKD. Trimming took 10 bases from V and 1 from J; bases not matched to a gene: 9. The CDR3 covers 14 residues. Here the CDR3 reads CATQTGDSNYGYTF. The DNA for the CDR3 is TGTGCCACCCAAACAGGGGACAGTAACTATGGCTACACCTTC.

The rearrangement uses TRBV1 and TRBJ1-5; whether TRBD1, the table's D call, matches the DNA was not checked. TRBV1 is a pseudogene segment. The CDR3 contains 14 residues. The CDR3 loop is CTSNDTGSNQPQHF. The CDR3 DNA reads as TGCACCAGCAACGACACCGGTAGCAATCAGCCCCAGCATTTT.

The V call is TRBV5-6, the J call TRBJ1-2; no reliable D call. This CDR3 has 17 residues. The germline CDR1 and CDR2 sequences are SGHDT and YYEEEE. Trimming took off 3 bases at V and 7 bases at J, with 25 bases between the two ends. The CDR3 spells CASSSGTGAPLPFGYTF. In DNA form, the CDR3 reads TGTGCCAGCAGCTCGGGAACGGGCGCCCCACTCCCTTTTGGCTACACCTTC.